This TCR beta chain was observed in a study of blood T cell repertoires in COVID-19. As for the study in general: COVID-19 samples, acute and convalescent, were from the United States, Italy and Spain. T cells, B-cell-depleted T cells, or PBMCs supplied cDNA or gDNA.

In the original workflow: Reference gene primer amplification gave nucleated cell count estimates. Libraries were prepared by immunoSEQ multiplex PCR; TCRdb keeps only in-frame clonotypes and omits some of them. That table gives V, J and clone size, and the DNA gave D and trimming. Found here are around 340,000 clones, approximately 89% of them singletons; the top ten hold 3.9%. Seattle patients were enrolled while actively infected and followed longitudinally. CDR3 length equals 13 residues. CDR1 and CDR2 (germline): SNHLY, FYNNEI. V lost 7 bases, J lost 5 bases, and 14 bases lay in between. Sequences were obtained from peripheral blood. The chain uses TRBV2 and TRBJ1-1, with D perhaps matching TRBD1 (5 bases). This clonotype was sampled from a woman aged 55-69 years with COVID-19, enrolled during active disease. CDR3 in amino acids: CASTRTILTEAFF. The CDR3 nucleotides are TGTGCCAGCACCAGGACAATTCTTACTGAAGCTTTCTTT.